A selection of T cell receptor beta chains follows, all from one sample in a study of early T cells in non-severe SARS-CoV-2 infection. MiXCR was run by TCRdb on the 5' RACE reads, yielding one entry per CDR3 protein. This table holds 100,000 to 150,000 distinct CDR3 sequences, 14% to 15% found once. The sequenced sample consisted of whole blood. Receptors originate from an adult who was a healthcare worker with PCR-confirmed SARS-CoV-2 infection or an uninfected control (not recorded which). CDR3s include the opening cysteine and the closing phenylalanine or tryptophan. D genes are given only for firm matches. Clone size appears in some rows only: once, few, many, or a class for an expanded clone.

clone_size,d_call,j_call,v_call,cdr3_aa,cdr3_nt
NA,NA,TRBJ2-3,TRBV19,CASTKDSPNTDTQYF,TGTGCCAGCACGAAGGACAGTCCAAACACAGATACGCAGTATTTT
NA,TRBD2,TRBJ2-5,TRBV18,CASSPREGQETQYF,TGTGCCAGCTCACCTCGGGAGGGCCAAGAGACCCAGTACTTC
NA,NA,TRBJ2-7,TRBV6-5,CASSLTSTPYEQYF,TGTGCCAGCAGTCTCACGAGCACCCCCTACGAGCAGTACTTC
NA,NA,TRBJ2-1,TRBV5-1,CASGPSSETYNEQFF,TGCGCCAGCGGCCCCTCTAGCGAGACCTACAATGAGCAGTTCTTC
few,NA,TRBJ1-6,TRBV12-3/TRBV12-4,CASSSLGQGRPTYNSPLHF,TGTGCCAGCAGTAGTCTCGGTCAGGGAAGACCTACCTATAATTCACCCCTCCACTTT
NA,TRBD2,TRBJ2-5,TRBV3-1,CASSRSGGRGSETQYF,TGTGCCAGCAGCCGGAGCGGGGGGCGCGGGAGTGAGACCCAGTACTTC
NA,NA,TRBJ2-7,TRBV30,CAWSVEGEGQYF,TGTGCCTGGAGTGTAGAGGGGGAAGGGCAGTACTTC
NA,NA,TRBJ2-2,TRBV7-3,CASRYNRDTGELFF,TGTGCCAGCAGATATAACAGGGACACCGGGGAGCTGTTTTTT
few,NA,TRBJ2-5,TRBV11-2,CASGGGYQETQYF,TGTGCCAGCGGGGGAGGTTACCAAGAGACCCAGTACTTC
NA,TRBD1,TRBJ1-6,TRBV19,CASSTTGRSPLHF,TGTGCCAGTAGTACGACAGGGAGGTCACCCCTCCACTTT
few,NA,TRBJ2-5,TRBV20-1,CSAVLRLGQETQYF,TGCAGTGCCGTTCTCCGACTGGGTCAAGAGACCCAGTACTTC
NA,NA,TRBJ2-5,TRBV7-9,CASSLSRGRAETQYF,TGTGCCAGCAGCTTATCACGGGGGCGCGCAGAGACCCAGTACTTC
many,NA,TRBJ2-6,TRBV5-4,CASTPGGPGANVLTF,TGTGCCAGCACCCCCGGGGGGCCCGGGGCCAACGTCCTGACTTTC
many,NA,TRBJ1-1,TRBV2,CASSFGSSTEAFF,TGTGCCAGCAGTTTTGGTAGTAGCACTGAAGCTTTCTTT
many,NA,TRBJ2-1,TRBV7-9,CASSSGPSSLFGEQFF,TGTGCCAGCAGCTCCGGTCCTTCGAGTCTGTTTGGTGAGCAGTTCTTC
many,NA,TRBJ2-7,TRBV7-2,CASSSRLFYEQYF,TGTGCCAGCAGCTCCCGATTGTTCTACGAGCAGTACTTC
few,TRBD1,TRBJ1-1,TRBV27,CASRERQGLITEAFF,TGTGCCAGCAGGGAGAGACAGGGTTTGATTACTGAAGCTTTCTTT
NA,NA,TRBJ1-6,TRBV30,CALQTVQDSPLHF,TGTGCCTTACAGACCGTCCAGGATTCACCCCTCCACTTT
few,NA,TRBJ1-1,TRBV3-1,CASSQRDGLAEAFF,TGTGCCAGCAGCCAAAGGGACGGGCTGGCTGAAGCTTTCTTT
NA,NA,TRBJ2-7,TRBV15,CATSRDQAYEQYF,TGTGCCACCAGCAGAGACCAGGCCTACGAGCAGTACTTC
few,NA,TRBJ1-5,TRBV21-1,CASSKGDQPQHF,TGTGCCAGCAGCAAGGGGGATCAGCCCCAGCATTTT
few,NA,TRBJ1-2,TRBV7-9,CASSLKGSDGYTF,TGTGCCAGCAGCTTAAAAGGTTCGGATGGCTACACCTTC
many,TRBD2,TRBJ2-1,TRBV12-3/TRBV12-4,CASRTSGGVNEQFF,TGTGCCAGCAGGACTAGCGGGGGGGTTAATGAGCAGTTCTTC
NA,TRBD2,TRBJ2-7,TRBV9,CASSLDWGGYEQYF,TGTGCCAGCAGCCTGGACTGGGGGGGCTACGAGCAGTACTTC
NA,NA,TRBJ1-5,TRBV2,CASSERGREDQPQHF,TGTGCCAGCAGTGAAAGGGGCCGGGAAGATCAGCCCCAGCATTTT
NA,TRBD1,TRBJ2-3,TRBV4-1,CASSRDRTTDTQYF,TGCGCCAGCTCCCGGGACAGGACAACAGATACGCAGTATTTT
few,NA,TRBJ2-1,TRBV3-1,CASSQIGGREQFF,TGTGCCAGCAGCCAAATAGGAGGCAGGGAGCAGTTCTTC
many,NA,TRBJ2-7,TRBV9,CASSAQGSSYEQYF,TGTGCCAGCAGCGCCCAAGGATCCTCCTACGAGCAGTACTTC
NA,NA,TRBJ2-2,TRBV20-1,CSASRIRGGELFF,TGCAGTGCTAGCCGGATTCGAGGCGGGGAGCTGTTTTTT
NA,TRBD2,TRBJ2-7,TRBV4-1,CASSQAGGLTYEQYF,TGCGCCAGCAGCCAAGCGGGGGGGCTAACCTACGAGCAGTACTTC
NA,TRBD2,TRBJ2-5,TRBV18,CASSPPTSGGQETQYF,TGTGCCAGCTCACCGCCGACTAGCGGGGGACAAGAGACCCAGTACTTC
few,TRBD2,TRBJ2-2,TRBV7-9,CASSFPGFAGELKVVTGELFF,TGTGCCAGCAGCTTTCCCGGATTCGCGGGGGAGCTGAAGGTGGTCACCGGGGAGCTGTTTTTT
many,TRBD2,TRBJ2-2,TRBV20-1,CSARDSSGNTGELFF,TGCAGTGCTAGAGATTCTAGCGGGAACACCGGGGAGCTGTTTTTT
many,NA,TRBJ2-7,TRBV27,CASSFSFGSQFYEQYF,TGTGCCAGCAGTTTCTCCTTCGGCTCCCAATTCTACGAGCAGTACTTC
NA,NA,TRBJ2-4,TRBV6-2/TRBV6-3,CASSYQLAKNIQYF,TGTGCCAGCAGTTACCAACTAGCCAAAAACATTCAGTACTTC
NA,TRBD1,TRBJ1-2,TRBV20-1,CSAYRTGRGYTF,TGCAGTGCTTACCGGACAGGGCGAGGCTACACCTTC
NA,NA,TRBJ1-2,TRBV7-8,CASSLGGEGSYGYTF,TGTGCCAGCAGCTTAGGCGGAGAGGGGAGCTATGGCTACACCTTC
few,NA,TRBJ1-1,TRBV29-1,CSVGGGAVYTEAFF,TGCAGCGTGGGGGGAGGCGCGGTCTACACTGAAGCTTTCTTT